The present entry profiles one TCR beta chain with its context. The record originates from a study of cytomegalovirus exposure and HLA in healthy donors. The germline V and J ends were trimmed by 4 bases and 4 bases, with 8 bases remaining between them. The germline V gene has CDR1 MGHRA and CDR2 YSYEKL. The CDR3 extends over 14 amino acids. The primer mix had 60 Vbeta and 13 Jbeta primers. Data came from immunoSEQ multiplex PCR; TCRdb stores just in-frame clones and leaves some out. The sample lists 100,000 to 150,000 clones, more than 60% occurring once. Sequenced sample: PBMCs. This TCR derives from a woman aged 45-60 years in good health and CMV-seropositive. V gene TRBV4-1 combines with J gene TRBJ1-6; weak D call: TRBD1 (5 bases). The CDR3 region has the DNA TGCGCCAGCAGCCGGGGGACTTATAATTCACCCCTCCACTTT. As protein: CASSRGTYNSPLHF.